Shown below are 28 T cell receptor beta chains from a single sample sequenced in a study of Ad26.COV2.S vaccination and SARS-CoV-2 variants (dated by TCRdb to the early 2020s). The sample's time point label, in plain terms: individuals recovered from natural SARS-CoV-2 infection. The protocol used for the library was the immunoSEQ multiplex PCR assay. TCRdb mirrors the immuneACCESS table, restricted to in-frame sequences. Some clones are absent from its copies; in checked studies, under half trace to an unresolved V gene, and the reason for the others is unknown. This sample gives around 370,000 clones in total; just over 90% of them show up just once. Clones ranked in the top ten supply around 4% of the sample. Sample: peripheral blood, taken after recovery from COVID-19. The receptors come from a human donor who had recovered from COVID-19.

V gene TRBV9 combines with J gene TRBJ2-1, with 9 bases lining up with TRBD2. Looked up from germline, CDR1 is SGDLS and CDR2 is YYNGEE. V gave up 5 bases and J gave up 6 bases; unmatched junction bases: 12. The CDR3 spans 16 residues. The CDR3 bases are TGTGCCAGCAGGGAAGGTCGCGGGGGGGCCCCCAATGAGCAGTTCTTC. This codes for CASREGRGGAPNEQFF.

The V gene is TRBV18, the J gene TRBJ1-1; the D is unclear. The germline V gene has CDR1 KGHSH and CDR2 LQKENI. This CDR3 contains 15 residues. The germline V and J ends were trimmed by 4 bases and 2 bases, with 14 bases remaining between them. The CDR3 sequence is CASSHHVGENTEAFF. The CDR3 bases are TGTGCCAGCTCACACCATGTCGGAGAAAACACTGAAGCTTTCTTT.

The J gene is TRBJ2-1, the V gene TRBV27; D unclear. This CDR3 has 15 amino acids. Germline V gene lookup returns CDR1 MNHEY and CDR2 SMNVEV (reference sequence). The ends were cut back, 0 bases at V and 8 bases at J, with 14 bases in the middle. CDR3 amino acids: CASSLSGLHMDEQFF. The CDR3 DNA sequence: TGTGCCAGCAGTTTATCCGGGCTACATATGGATGAGCAGTTCTTC.

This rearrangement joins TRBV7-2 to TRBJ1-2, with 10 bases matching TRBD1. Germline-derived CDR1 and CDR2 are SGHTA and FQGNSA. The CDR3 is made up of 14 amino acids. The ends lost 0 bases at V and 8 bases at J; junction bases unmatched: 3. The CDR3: CASSLATGGRGYTF. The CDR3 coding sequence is TGTGCCAGCAGCTTAGCGACAGGGGGCCGGGGCTACACCTTC.

Here the CDR3 reads CASSPWGSSGNTIYF. The CDR3 nucleotides read TGTGCCAGCAGTCCGTGGGGGAGCTCTGGAAACACCATATATTTT. The V call is TRBV27, the J call TRBJ1-3; D is perhaps TRBD1 (5 bases). This CDR3 spans 15 amino acids. Germline CDR1 is MNHEY and CDR2 is SMNVEV (reference sequence). V lost 5 bases and J 0 bases, leaving 11 bases between the germline ends.

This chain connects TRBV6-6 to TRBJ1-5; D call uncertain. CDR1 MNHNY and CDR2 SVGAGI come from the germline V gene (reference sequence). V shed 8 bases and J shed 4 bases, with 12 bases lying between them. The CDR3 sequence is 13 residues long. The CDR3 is CASEEHPNQPQHF. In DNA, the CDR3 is TGTGCCAGCGAGGAACACCCAAATCAGCCCCAGCATTTT.

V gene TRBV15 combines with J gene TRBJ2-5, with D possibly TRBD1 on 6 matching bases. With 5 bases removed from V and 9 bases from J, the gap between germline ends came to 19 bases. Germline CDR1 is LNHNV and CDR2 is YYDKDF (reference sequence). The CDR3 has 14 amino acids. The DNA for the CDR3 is TGTGCCACCAGCGGCACCTGGACAGTCCAGTCCCAGTACTTC. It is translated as CATSGTWTVQSQYF.

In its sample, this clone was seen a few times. The CDR3 protein is CASSLDRGGNQPQHF. Here the CDR3 DNA reads TGTGCCAGCAGTCTGGACAGGGGGGGGAATCAGCCCCAGCATTTT. The chain couples TRBV27 to TRBJ1-5, with TRBD1 matching 10 bases. Germline-derived CDR1 and CDR2 are MNHEY and SMNVEV (reference sequence). J lost 4 bases, V lost 5 bases, and 5 bases had no gene match. This CDR3 comprises 15 residues.

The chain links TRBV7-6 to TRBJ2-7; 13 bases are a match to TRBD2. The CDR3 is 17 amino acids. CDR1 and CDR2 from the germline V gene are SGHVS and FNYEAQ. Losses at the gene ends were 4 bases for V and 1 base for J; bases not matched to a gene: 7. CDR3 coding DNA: TGTGCCAGCAGCTCGTGGACTAGCGGGGGCCCTTCCTACGAGCAGTACTTC. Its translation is CASSSWTSGGPSYEQYF.

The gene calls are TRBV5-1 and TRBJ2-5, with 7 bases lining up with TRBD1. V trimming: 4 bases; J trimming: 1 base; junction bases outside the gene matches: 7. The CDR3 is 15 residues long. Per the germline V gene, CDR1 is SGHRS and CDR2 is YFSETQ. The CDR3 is CASSTRTGIQETQYF. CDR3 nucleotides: TGCGCCAGCAGCACTAGGACAGGAATCCAAGAGACCCAGTACTTC.

CDR3 protein: CASSGGQNNEQFF. The CDR3 nucleotides are TGTGCCAGCAGCGGGGGGCAGAACAATGAGCAGTTCTTC. This chain uses TRBV6-2 or TRBV6-3 with TRBJ2-1, with D perhaps matching TRBD2 (7 bases). V was clipped by 6 bases and J by 5 bases, with 11 bases between them. Germline assignment: CDR1 MNHEY and CDR2 SVGEGT. The CDR3 runs to 13 residues.

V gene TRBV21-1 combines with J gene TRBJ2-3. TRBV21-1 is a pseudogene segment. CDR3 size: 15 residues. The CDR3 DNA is TGTGCCAGCAGCAAATGGCAGCCGCTTGGAGATACGCAGTATTTT. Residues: CASSKWQPLGDTQYF.

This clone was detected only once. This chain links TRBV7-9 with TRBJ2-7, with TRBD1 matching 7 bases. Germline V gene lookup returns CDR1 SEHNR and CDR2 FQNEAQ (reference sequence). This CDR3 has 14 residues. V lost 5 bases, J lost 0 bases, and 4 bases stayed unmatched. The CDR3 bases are TGTGCCAGCAGCCCCCGGGACAGCTCCTACGAGCAGTACTTC. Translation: CASSPRDSSYEQYF.

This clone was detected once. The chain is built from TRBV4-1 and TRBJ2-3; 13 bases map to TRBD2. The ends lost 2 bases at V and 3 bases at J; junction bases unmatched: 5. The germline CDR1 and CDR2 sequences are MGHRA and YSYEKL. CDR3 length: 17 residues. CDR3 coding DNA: TGCGCCAGCAGCCAACCAACTAGCGGGGGGGTGACAGATACGCAGTATTTT. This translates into CASSQPTSGGVTDTQYF.

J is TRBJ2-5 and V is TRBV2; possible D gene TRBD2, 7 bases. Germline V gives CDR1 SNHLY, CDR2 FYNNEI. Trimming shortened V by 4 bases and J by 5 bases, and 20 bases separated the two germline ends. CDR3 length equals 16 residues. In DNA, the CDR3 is TGTGCCAGCAGTGCCATGAGGGGGGGACTCGGGGAGACCCAGTACTTC. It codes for CASSAMRGGLGETQYF.

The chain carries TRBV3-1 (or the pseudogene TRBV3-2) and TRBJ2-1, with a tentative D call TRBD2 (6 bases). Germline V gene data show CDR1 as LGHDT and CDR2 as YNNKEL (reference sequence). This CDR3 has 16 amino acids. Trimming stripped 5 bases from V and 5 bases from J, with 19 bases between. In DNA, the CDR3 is TGTGCCAGCAGCTCTTCCGGGGCGGGGAGGAACAATGAGCAGTTCTTC. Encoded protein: CASSSSGAGRNNEQFF.

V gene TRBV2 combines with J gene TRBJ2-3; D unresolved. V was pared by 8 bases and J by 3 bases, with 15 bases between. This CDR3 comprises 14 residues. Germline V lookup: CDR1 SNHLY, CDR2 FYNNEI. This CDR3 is CASARKKMTDTQYF. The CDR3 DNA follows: TGTGCCAGCGCTAGGAAGAAGATGACAGATACGCAGTATTTT.

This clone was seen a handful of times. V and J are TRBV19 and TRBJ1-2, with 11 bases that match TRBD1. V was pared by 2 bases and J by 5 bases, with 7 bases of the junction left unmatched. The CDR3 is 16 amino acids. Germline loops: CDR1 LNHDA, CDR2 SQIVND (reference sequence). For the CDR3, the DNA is TGTGCCAGTAGTATACCGGACAGGGGGCGTTGGTATGGCTACACCTTC. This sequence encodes CASSIPDRGRWYGYTF.

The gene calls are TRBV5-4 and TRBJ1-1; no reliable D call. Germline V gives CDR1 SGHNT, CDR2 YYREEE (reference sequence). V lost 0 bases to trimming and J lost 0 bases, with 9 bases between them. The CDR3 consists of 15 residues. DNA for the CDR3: TGTGCCAGCAGCTTGGCCGGAGCGGTGAACACTGAAGCTTTCTTT. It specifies CASSLAGAVNTEAFF.

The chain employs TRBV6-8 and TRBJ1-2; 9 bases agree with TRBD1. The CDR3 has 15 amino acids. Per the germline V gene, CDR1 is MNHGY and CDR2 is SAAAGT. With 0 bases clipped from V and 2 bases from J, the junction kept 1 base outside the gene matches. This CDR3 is CASSYSGQGNYGYTF. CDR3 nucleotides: TGTGCCAGCAGTTACTCAGGACAGGGGAACTATGGCTACACCTTC.

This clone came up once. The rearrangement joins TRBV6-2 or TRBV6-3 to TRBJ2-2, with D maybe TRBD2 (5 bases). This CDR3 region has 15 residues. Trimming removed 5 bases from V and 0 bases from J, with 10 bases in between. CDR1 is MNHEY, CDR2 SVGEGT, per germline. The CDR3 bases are TGTGCCAGCAGTAAGACGGGGACGAACACCGGGGAGCTGTTTTTT. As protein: CASSKTGTNTGELFF.

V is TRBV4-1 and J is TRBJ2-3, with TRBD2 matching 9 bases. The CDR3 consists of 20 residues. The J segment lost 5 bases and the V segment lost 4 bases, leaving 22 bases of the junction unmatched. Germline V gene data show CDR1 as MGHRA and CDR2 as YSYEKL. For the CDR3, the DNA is TGCGCCAGCAGCCCAGGGGGGGAAACCGGACTAGCGAGCCACCTAGATACGCAGTATTTT. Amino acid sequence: CASSPGGETGLASHLDTQYF.

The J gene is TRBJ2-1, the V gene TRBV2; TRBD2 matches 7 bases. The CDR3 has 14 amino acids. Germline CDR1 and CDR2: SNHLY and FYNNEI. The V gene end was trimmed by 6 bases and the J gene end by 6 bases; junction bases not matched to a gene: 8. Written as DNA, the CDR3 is TGTGCCAGCAGGGCGGGGGACCCTAGCAATGAGCAGTTCTTC. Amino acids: CASRAGDPSNEQFF.

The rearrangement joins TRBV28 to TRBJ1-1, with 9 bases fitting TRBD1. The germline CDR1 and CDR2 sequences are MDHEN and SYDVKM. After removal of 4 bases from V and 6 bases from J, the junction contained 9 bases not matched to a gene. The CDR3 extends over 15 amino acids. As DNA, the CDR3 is TGTGCCAGCAGTTCATGGACAGGGGTTAGGGCTGAAGCTTTCTTT. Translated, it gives CASSSWTGVRAEAFF.

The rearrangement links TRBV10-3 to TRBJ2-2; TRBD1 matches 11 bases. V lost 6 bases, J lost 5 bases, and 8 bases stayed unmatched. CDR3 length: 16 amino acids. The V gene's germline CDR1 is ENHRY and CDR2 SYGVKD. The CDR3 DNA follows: TGTGCCATCAGGAATTCTGGGACAGGGGGGACCGGGGAGCTGTTTTTT. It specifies CAIRNSGTGGTGELFF.

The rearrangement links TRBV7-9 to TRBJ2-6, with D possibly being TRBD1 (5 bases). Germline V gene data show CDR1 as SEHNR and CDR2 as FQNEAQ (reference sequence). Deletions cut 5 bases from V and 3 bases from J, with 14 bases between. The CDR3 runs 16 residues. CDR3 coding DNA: TGTGCCAGCAGCGGCCTCAGGGTTGGTGGGGCCAACGTCCTGACTTTC. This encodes CASSGLRVGGANVLTF.

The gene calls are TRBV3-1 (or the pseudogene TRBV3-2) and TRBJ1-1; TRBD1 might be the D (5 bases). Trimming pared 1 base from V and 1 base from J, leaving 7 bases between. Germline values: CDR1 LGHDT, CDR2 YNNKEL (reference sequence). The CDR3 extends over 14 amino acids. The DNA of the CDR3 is TGTGCCAGCAGCCAAGTGGGGGAGAACACTGAAGCTTTCTTT. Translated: CASSQVGENTEAFF.

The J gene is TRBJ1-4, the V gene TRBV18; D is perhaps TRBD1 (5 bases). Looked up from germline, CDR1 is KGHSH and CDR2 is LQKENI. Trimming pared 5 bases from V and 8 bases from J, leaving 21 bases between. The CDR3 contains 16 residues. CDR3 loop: CASSATQIGDSEKLFF. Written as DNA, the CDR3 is TGTGCCAGCTCAGCAACACAAATAGGGGACTCCGAAAAACTGTTTTTT.